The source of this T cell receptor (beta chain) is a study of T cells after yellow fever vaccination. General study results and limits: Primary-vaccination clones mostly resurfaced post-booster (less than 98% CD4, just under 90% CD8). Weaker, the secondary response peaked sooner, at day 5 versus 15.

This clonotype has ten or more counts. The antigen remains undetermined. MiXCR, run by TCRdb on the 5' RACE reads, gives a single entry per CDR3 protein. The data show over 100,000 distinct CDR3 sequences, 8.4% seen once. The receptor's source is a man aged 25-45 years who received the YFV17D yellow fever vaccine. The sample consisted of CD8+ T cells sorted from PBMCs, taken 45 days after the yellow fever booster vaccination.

The CDR3: CASEGQGANEQYF. The CDR3 DNA follows: TGTGCCAGTGAAGGACAGGGGGCTAACGAGCAGTACTTC. The rearrangement uses TRBV27 and TRBJ2-7; TRBD1 matches at 11 bases. The CDR3 runs to 13 residues. Germline lookup yields CDR1 MNHEY and CDR2 SMNVEV (reference sequence). V shed 9 bases and J 5 bases; nucleotides not matched to a gene: 6.